The rows below give T cell receptor beta chains drawn from one sample of a study of Ad26.COV2.S vaccination and SARS-CoV-2 variants. Some clones are missing from TCRdb's copy, which holds only in-frame ones; the method was immunoSEQ multiplex PCR. The sample contains around 450,000 clones, 88% of which appear only once. Material: peripheral blood, obtained in a trial of Ad26.COV2.S vaccine versus placebo. These receptors were collected from a person aged 18 to 65 who received the Ad26.COV2.S COVID-19 vaccine or a placebo. Both conserved end residues are part of each CDR3. A D gene is named only where the DNA matches it firmly. Size is omitted from some rows. Given values are once, few, many or a class for expanded clones.

TRBJ2-3	-	-	TRBV5-1	TGCGCCAGCAGCTTGTTGGAGTCCGGAGATACGCAGTATTTT	CASSLLESGDTQYF
TRBJ2-7	-	TRBD1	TRBV7-2	TGTGCCAGCAGCTTATTATCGCCAGGACAGGGCTACGAGCAGTACTTC	CASSLLSPGQGYEQYF
TRBJ2-7	-	-	TRBV3-1/TRBV3-2	TGTGCCAGCAGCCTCGCTGGAATCAACAAGCAGTACTTC	CASSLAGINKQYF
TRBJ1-3	-	-	TRBV7-9	TGTGCCAGCAGCTCCGGGACGGCTGGAAACACCATATATTTT	CASSSGTAGNTIYF
TRBJ1-1	once	-	TRBV12-3/TRBV12-4	TGTGCCAGCACGCCAGGGTTTTCCACTGAAGCTTTCTTT	CASTPGFSTEAFF
TRBJ1-1	-	-	TRBV19	TGTGCCAGTAGTATAGCCGGGATCCGAAACACTGAAGCTTTCTTT	CASSIAGIRNTEAFF
TRBJ2-7	-	TRBD2	TRBV7-3	TGTGCCAGCAGCTTATTTGGCAGCGGGGCAGAAATTTCCTACGAGCAGTACTTC	CASSLFGSGAEISYEQYF
TRBJ2-7	-	TRBD1	TRBV2	TGTGCCAGCACCCGACAGGGGATGTACGAGCAGTACTTC	CASTRQGMYEQYF
TRBJ2-7	-	-	TRBV7-2	TGTGCCAGCAGCCCACTAACTAGTACCCACGAGCAGTACTTC	CASSPLTSTHEQYF
TRBJ2-5	-	TRBD1	TRBV5-5	TGTGCCAGCAGCCCTCGGGAAGCTGGACAGGGGACGGGAGGGACCCAGTACTTC	CASSPREAGQGTGGTQYF
TRBJ1-5	-	-	TRBV27	TGTGCCAGCAGTTTTTACAGGGTTTATAGCAATCAGCCCCAGCATTTT	CASSFYRVYSNQPQHF
TRBJ1-1	-	-	TRBV19	TGTGCCAGTAGCCCTCAAGGGTTAATCAACACTGAAGCTTTCTTT	CASSPQGLINTEAFF
TRBJ2-7	once	-	TRBV7-9	TGTGCCAGCAGCTTAGGGTTCCCCTACGAGCAGTACTTC	CASSLGFPYEQYF
TRBJ2-4	-	-	TRBV23-1	TGCGCCAGCAGTCAAATCCCCGGGCCGAAGGGGGGCATTCAGTACTTC	CASSQIPGPKGGIQYF
TRBJ1-2	-	TRBD1	TRBV5-4	TGTGCCAGCAGCTTGGCACAGGGGCGAGGTCTTGGCTACACCTTC	CASSLAQGRGLGYTF
TRBJ2-7	-	-	TRBV20-1	TGCAGTGCTAGTGTGGGCGTAGTGCAGTACTTC	CSASVGVVQYF
TRBJ2-5	-	-	TRBV19	TGTGCCAGTAGTATAGTCTCTATCGGTCAAGAGACCCAGTACTTC	CASSIVSIGQETQYF
TRBJ2-1	-	TRBD2	TRBV27	TGTGCCAGCAGTTTATCGGTACTAGCGGTAGCTAACAATGAGCAGTTCTTC	CASSLSVLAVANNEQFF
TRBJ2-5	-	-	TRBV10-3	TGTGCCATCAGAGGGACTGGCCAACAAGAGACCCAGTACTTC	CAIRGTGQQETQYF
TRBJ2-7	once	TRBD1	TRBV5-1	TGCGCCAGCAGCTCGAGGGACAGAAACTACGAGCAGTACTTC	CASSSRDRNYEQYF
TRBJ2-7	-	TRBD1	TRBV19	TGTGCCAGCAGTACAGGGGGCTACGAGCAGTACTTC	CASSTGGYEQYF
TRBJ2-5	-	TRBD1	TRBV7-9	TGTGCCAGCAGCCGTGGGACAGGAATACAAGAGACCCAGTACTTC	CASSRGTGIQETQYF
TRBJ1-2	few	-	TRBV7-9	TGTGCCAGCAGTAGTGGGGTCGATGGCTACACCTTC	CASSSGVDGYTF
TRBJ2-1	-	-	TRBV21-1	TGTGCCAGCAGCAAACGGGACAGGGCTCGATTCGAGGGGGTTCAGTTCTTC	CASSKRDRARFEGVQFF
TRBJ1-1	-	-	TRBV7-9	TGTGCCAGCAGCTTGGACCTGGCGAACACTGAAGCTTTCTTT	CASSLDLANTEAFF
TRBJ2-7	-	TRBD2	TRBV4-2	TGTGCCAGCAGCCAAGTCGGCAGGGGCGGGGGGTACGAGCAGTACTTC	CASSQVGRGGGYEQYF
TRBJ2-1	-	-	TRBV19	TGTGCCAGTAGTATTATCGGTGGGGGCCACAATGAGCAGTTCTTC	CASSIIGGGHNEQFF
TRBJ1-1	-	TRBD1	TRBV9	TGTGCCAGCAGCGTAGGACAGGGGGCTACTGAAGCTTTCTTT	CASSVGQGATEAFF
TRBJ1-2	once	-	TRBV10-3	TGTGCCATCAGTGTGATTGGAGCTCCTGGCTACACCTTC	CAISVIGAPGYTF
TRBJ2-7	-	-	TRBV11-2	TGTGCCAGCAGCTTCGGGACCGCAAGCTCCTACGAGCAGTACTTC	CASSFGTASSYEQYF
TRBJ2-3	medium-sized	-	TRBV6-1	TGTGCCAGCAGTGAACTCCAGGGGAGCACAGATACGCAGTATTTT	CASSELQGSTDTQYF
TRBJ2-5	-	-	TRBV15	TGTGCCACCAGCAGAGAGTTTAGGGAGACCCAGTACTTC	CATSREFRETQYF
TRBJ2-7	-	-	TRBV11-3	TGTGCCAGCCCCCGGCCAACTAGTAGGTACGAGCAGTACTTC	CASPRPTSRYEQYF
TRBJ1-2	once	-	TRBV28	TGTGCCAGCAGTCAGCCCTCAGGGGTCGGCTACACCTTC	CASSQPSGVGYTF
TRBJ1-5	-	-	TRBV19	TGTGCCAGTAGTAGGGACTCGGAATCCTATCAGCCCCAGCATTTT	CASSRDSESYQPQHF
TRBJ1-4	-	TRBD1	TRBV29-1	TGCAGCGTTGGAGAGGGGGCGGATGAAAAACTGTTTTTT	CSVGEGADEKLFF
TRBJ2-1	-	-	TRBV12-3/TRBV12-4	TGTGCCGATACCCCCTACAATGAGCAGTTCTTC	CADTPYNEQFF
TRBJ1-2	-	TRBD1	TRBV19	TGTGCCAGTAGCAGACCGGGACAGGGTTATGGCTACACCTTC	CASSRPGQGYGYTF
TRBJ2-7	-	TRBD1	TRBV13	TGTGCCAGCAGCGCCCCACCGGGACAGGGGCAGTGGGAGCAGTACTTC	CASSAPPGQGQWEQYF
TRBJ1-3	-	-	TRBV7-8	TGTGCCAGCAGCTTAGGGACTACTGGAAACACCATATATTTT	CASSLGTTGNTIYF